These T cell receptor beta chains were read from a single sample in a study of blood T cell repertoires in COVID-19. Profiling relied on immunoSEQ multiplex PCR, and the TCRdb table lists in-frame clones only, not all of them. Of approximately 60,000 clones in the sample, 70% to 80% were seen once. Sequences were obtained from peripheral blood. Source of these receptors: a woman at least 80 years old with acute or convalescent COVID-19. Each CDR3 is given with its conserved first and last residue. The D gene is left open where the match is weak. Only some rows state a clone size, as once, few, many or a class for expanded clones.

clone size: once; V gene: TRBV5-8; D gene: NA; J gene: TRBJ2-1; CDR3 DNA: TGTGCCAGCAGCTTGGGTCGGGGGAGAGAGGTTGTTTATGAGCAGTTCTTC; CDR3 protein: CASSLGRGREVVYEQFF
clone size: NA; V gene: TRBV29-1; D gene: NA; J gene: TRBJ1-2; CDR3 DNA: TGCAGCGTTGAAAGGGACAACTTCCCCTCGGGCTACACCTTC; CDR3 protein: CSVERDNFPSGYTF
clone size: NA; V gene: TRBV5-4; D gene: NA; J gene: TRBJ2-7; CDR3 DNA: TGTGCCAGCAGCCCTTCTAGCGATGGCTCCTACGAGCAGTACTTC; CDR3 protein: CASSPSSDGSYEQYF
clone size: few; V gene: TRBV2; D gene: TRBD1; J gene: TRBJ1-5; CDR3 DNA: TGTGCCAGCAGTGAGGGACAGGGCTGGGGCAATCAGCCCCAGCATTTT; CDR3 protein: CASSEGQGWGNQPQHF
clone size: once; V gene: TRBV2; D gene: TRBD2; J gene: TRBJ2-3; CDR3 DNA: TGTGCCAGCAGGGGTCCTTCGGGGGGTCGGACAGATACGCAGTATTTT; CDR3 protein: CASRGPSGGRTDTQYF
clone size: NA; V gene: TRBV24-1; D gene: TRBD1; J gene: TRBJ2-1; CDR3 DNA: TGTGCCACCAGTGATCCGGGACAGGCAACGGATGAGCAGTTCTTC; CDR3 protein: CATSDPGQATDEQFF
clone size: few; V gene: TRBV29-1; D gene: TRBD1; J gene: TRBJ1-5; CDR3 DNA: TGCAGCGTTACGACAGGGAATAGCAATCAGCCCCAGCATTTT; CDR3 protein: CSVTTGNSNQPQHF
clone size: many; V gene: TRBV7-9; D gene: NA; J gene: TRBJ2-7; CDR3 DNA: TGTGCCAGCAGCTCCCTCTACGAGCAGTACTTC; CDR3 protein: CASSSLYEQYF
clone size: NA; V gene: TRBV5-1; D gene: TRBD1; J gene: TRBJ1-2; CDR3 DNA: TGCGCCAGCAGCCAGGGACAGGGGGCATTGAATTGGGACTATGGCTACACCTTC; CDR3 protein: CASSQGQGALNWDYGYTF
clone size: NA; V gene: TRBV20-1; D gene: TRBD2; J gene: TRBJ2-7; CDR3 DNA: TGCAGTGCTAGTCCCCGGGAGGCAGGAGAGCAGTACTTC; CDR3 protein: CSASPREAGEQYF
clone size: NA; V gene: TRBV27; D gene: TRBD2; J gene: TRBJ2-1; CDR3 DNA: TGTGCCAGCACCAAACTAGCGGGAGGGCCGGGGGAGCAGTTCTTC; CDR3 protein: CASTKLAGGPGEQFF
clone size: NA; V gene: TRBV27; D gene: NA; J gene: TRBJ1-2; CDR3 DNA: TGTGCCAGCAGTCAACCCGGGAGTAACTATGGCTACACCTTC; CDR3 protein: CASSQPGSNYGYTF
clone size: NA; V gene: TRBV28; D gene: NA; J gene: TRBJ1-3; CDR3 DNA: TGTGCCAGCGGAGGACGGAGTCTATATTTT; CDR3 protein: CASGGRSLYF
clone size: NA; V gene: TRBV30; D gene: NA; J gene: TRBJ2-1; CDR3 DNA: TGTGCCTGGAGTGTACGGTCCCACTACAATGAGCAGTTCTTC; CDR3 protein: CAWSVRSHYNEQFF
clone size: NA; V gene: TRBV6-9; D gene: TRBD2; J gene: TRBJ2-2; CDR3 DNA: TGTGCCAGCAGCCCTACTAGCGCGAACACCGGGGAGCTGTTTTTT; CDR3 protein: CASSPTSANTGELFF
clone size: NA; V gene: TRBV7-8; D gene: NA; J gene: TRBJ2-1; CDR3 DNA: TGTGCCAGCAGCTTAGCGGCAGTTTACTACAATGAGCAGTTCTTC; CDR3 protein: CASSLAAVYYNEQFF
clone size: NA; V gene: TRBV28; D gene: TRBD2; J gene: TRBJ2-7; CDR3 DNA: TGTGCCAGCACCAGGACTAGCGGGAGCTACGAGCAGTACTTC; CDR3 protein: CASTRTSGSYEQYF
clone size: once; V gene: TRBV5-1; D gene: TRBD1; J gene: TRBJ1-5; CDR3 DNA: TGCGCCAGCAGCTTGGAGGGGACAGGGGTCCTTGAGGCCCAGCATTTT; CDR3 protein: CASSLEGTGVLEAQHF
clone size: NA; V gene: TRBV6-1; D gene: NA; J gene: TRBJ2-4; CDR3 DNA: TGTGCCAGCAGAACGCCCGACTTAGCCAAAAACATTCAGTACTTC; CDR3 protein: CASRTPDLAKNIQYF
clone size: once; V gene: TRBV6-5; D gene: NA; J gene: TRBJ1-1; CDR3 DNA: TGTGCCAGCAGTTACGAAGCGGCCAGTTCTGAAGCTTTCTTT; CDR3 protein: CASSYEAASSEAFF
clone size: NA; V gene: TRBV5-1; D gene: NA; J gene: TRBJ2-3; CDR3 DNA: TGCGCCAGCAGCTTGGCCCAGGTCACAGATACGCAGTATTTT; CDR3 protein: CASSLAQVTDTQYF
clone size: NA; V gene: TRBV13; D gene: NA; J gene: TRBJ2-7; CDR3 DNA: TGTGCCAGCAGCTCCCCAGCGGTGGGCTCCTACGAGCAGTACTTC; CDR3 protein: CASSSPAVGSYEQYF
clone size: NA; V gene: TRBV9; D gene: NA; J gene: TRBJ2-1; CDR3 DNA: TGTGCCAGCAGCCCCCAGGCCAGTCAAGGTGGGGAGCAGTTCTTC; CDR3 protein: CASSPQASQGGEQFF
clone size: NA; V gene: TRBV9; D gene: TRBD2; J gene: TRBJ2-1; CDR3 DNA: TGTGCCAGCAGCCGGCTAGCGGGAGGGTCCTACAATGAGCAGTTCTTC; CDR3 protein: CASSRLAGGSYNEQFF
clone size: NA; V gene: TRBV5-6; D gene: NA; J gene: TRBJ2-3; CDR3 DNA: TGTGCCAGCAGCTTACTCCGCACAGATACGCAGTATTTT; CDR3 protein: CASSLLRTDTQYF
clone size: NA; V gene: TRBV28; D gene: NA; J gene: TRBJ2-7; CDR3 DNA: TGTGCCAGCAGTTTAGGGGGGGCGGGATTCTCCTACGAGCAGTACTTC; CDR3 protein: CASSLGGAGFSYEQYF
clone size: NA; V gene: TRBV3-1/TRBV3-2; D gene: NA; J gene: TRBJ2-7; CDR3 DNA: TGTGCCAGCAGCCCCCTGTTCAGCTCCTACGAGCAGTACTTC; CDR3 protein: CASSPLFSSYEQYF
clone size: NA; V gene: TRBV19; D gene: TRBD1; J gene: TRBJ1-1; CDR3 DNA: TGTGCCAGTAATCAGGGGGCTAGGAGGGAAGCTTTCTTT; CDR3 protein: CASNQGARREAFF
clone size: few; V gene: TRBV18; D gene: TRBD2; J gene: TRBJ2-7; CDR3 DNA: TGTGCCAGCTCACCGGCGGGGGAGGTGCAGTACTTC; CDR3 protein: CASSPAGEVQYF
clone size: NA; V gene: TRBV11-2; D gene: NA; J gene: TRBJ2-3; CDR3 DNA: TGTGCCAGCAGCCTCCGAGGGAGGACCACAGATACGCAGTATTTT; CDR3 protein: CASSLRGRTTDTQYF
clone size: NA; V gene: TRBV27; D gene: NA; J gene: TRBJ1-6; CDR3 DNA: TGTGCCAGCAGTTTATCGCCGGGAAGGTCACCCCTCCACTTT; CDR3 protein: CASSLSPGRSPLHF
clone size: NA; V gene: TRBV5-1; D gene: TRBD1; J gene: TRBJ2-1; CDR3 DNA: TGCGCCAGCAGCTCTGGCCGGGACAGTAACAATGAGCAGTTCTTC; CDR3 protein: CASSSGRDSNNEQFF
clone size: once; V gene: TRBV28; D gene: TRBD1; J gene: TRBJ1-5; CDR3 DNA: TGTGCCAGCAGGCTGGGGCAGGGACAGGTACGTCAGCCCCAGCATTTT; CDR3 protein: CASRLGQGQVRQPQHF
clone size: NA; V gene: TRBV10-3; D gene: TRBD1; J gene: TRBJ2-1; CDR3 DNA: TGTGCCATCAGTGAAGAAGGGACAGGGGGTAGGGATGAGCAGTTCTTC; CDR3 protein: CAISEEGTGGRDEQFF
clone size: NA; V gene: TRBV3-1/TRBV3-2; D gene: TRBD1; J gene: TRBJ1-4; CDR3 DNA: TGTGCCAGCAGCCAGAGAGGTGACAGGGGGTTTTCGGAACTGTTTTTT; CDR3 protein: CASSQRGDRGFSELFF
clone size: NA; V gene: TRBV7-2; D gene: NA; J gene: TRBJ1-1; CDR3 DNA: TGTGCCAGCAGCTTAGACAGGCGGGCTTTCTTT; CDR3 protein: CASSLDRRAFF
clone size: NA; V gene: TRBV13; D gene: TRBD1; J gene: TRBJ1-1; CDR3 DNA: TGTGCCAGCAGCTTAGGACAGGGGGCGGGCACTGAAGCTTTCTTT; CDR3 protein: CASSLGQGAGTEAFF
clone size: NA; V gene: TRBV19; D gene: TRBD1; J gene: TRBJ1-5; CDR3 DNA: TGTGCCAGTAGACGGGGACAGGGGGGCAATCAGCCCCAGCATTTT; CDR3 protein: CASRRGQGGNQPQHF
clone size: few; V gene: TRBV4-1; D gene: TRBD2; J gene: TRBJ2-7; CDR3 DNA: TGCGCCAGCAGCCAACCCGTAGGGCTAGCGGGAACCTACGAGCAGTACTTC; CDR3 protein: CASSQPVGLAGTYEQYF
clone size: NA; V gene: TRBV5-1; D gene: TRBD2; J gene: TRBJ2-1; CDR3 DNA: TGCGCCAGCAGCCTGACGACTAGCGGTCTTGGGAATGAGCAGTTCTTC; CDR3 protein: CASSLTTSGLGNEQFF
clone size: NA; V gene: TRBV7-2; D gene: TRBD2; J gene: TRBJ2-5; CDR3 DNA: TGTGCCAGCAGCCGGACTAGCGGGCTCCAAGAGACCCAGTACTTC; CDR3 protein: CASSRTSGLQETQYF
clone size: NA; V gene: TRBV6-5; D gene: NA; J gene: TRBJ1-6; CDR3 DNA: TGTGCCAGCAGGGTACAGAGCTCCTATAATTCACCCCTCCACTTT; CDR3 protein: CASRVQSSYNSPLHF
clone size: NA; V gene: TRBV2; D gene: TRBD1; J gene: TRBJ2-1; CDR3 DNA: TGTGCCAGCAGGGTCGACAGGGCCTACAATGAGCAGTTCTTC; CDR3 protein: CASRVDRAYNEQFF
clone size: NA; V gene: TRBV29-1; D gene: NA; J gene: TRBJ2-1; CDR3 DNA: TGCAGCGCCCTTCCTAGGTACAATGAGCAGTTCTTC; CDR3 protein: CSALPRYNEQFF
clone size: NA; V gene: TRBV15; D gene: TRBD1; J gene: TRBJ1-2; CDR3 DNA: TGTGCCCGACCTGGGGACAGGGAAGAATCTAACTATGGCTACACCTTC; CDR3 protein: CARPGDREESNYGYTF
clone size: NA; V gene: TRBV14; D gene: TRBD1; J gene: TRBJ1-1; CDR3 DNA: TGTGCCAGCAGTTACAGGGGGCCTTCGAACACTGAAGCTTTCTTT; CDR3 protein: CASSYRGPSNTEAFF
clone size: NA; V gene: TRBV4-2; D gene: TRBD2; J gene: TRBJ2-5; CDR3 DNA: TGTGCCAGCAGTCTTCTAGCGGGTGGTGGGGAGACCCAGTACTTC; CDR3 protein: CASSLLAGGGETQYF
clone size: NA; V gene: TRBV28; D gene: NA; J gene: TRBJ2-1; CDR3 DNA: TGTGCCAGCAGTTTAGGCCACAGTTACAATGAGCAGTTCTTC; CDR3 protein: CASSLGHSYNEQFF
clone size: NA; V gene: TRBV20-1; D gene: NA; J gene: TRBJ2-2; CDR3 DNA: TGCAGTGCTAGTCCAGGAGGTACCGGGGAGCTGTTTTTT; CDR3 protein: CSASPGGTGELFF